Each of the 30 T cell receptor beta chains below was sequenced from the same sample in a study of Tregs in tolerant kidney transplant recipients. Here immunoSEQ multiplex PCR was the method, and the copy in TCRdb shows in-frame clones only, minus some. The table records about 110,000 clones, 85% to 90% of them present only once. The sequences come from CD4+ T cells from blood, collected before the transplant. Receptor source: a human donor who received a combined kidney and bone marrow transplant.

The count of this clone is one. The J gene is TRBJ1-6, the V gene TRBV13; 9 bases agree with TRBD1. The V and J ends lost 9 bases and 10 bases, in that order; junction bases with no gene match: 10. CDR3 length: 14 amino acids. Germline V gene data show CDR1 as PRHDT and CDR2 as FYEKMQ (reference sequence). As DNA, the CDR3 is TGTGCCAGTTCATACAGGGGGCTTGGGTCACCCCTCCACTTT. This sequence encodes CASSYRGLGSPLHF.

A few counts support this clone. CDR3 in amino acids: CASSEPYGSSPLHF. In DNA, the CDR3 is TGTGCCAGTAGTGAGCCGTACGGTTCTTCACCCCTCCACTTT. The rearrangement links TRBV19 to TRBJ1-6; no reliable D call. Germline loops: CDR1 LNHDA, CDR2 SQIVND (reference sequence). Between the trimmed V and J ends, which lost 5 bases and 9 bases, there was a span of 14 bases. The CDR3 runs 14 residues.

The chain uses TRBV11-2 and TRBJ1-1, with D uncertain. Trimming cost V 8 bases and J 4 bases, with 17 bases left between them. CDR3 length: 14 amino acids. Germline CDR1 reads SGHAT; CDR2 reads FQNNGV. CDR3 nucleotide sequence: TGTGCCAGCGGCCCTGACGGGCGGGTCACTGAAGCTTTCTTT. Amino acids: CASGPDGRVTEAFF.

The V and J genes are TRBV5-1 and TRBJ1-1; possible D gene TRBD1, 5 bases. V was trimmed by 4 bases and J by 3 bases, leaving 16 bases between them. Germline V CDR1 and CDR2: SGHRS, YFSETQ. This CDR3 has 15 residues. The CDR3 bases are TGCGCCAGCAGCCTGGTCAGGGATGGGTACACTGAAGCTTTCTTT. This translates into CASSLVRDGYTEAFF.

The V call is TRBV7-2, the J call TRBJ2-5, with 12 bases matching TRBD2. V shed 2 bases, J shed 4 bases, and the junction held 5 bases outside the gene matches. The CDR3 consists of 16 residues. Germline V gives CDR1 SGHTA, CDR2 FQGNSA. The CDR3 here is CASSLWASGGAETQYF. The CDR3 nucleotides are TGTGCCAGCAGCTTATGGGCTAGCGGGGGGGCAGAGACCCAGTACTTC. Variable domain in full (rest from reference TRBV7-2 and TRBJ2-5): GAGVSQSPSNKVTEKGKDVELRCDPISGHTALYWYRQSLGQGLEFLIYFQGNSAPDKSGLPSDRFSAERTGGSVSTLTIQRTQQEDSAVYLCASSLWASGGAETQYFGPGTRLLVL.

The chain couples TRBV18 to TRBJ1-5, with TRBD1 matching 8 bases. Trimming removed 6 bases from V and 1 base from J; junction bases left unmatched: 11. The CDR3 consists of 17 residues. Germline-derived CDR1 and CDR2 are KGHSH and LQKENI. In DNA form, the CDR3 reads TGTGCCAGCTCCAAGGACAGGGTTGGGGCCAGCAATCAGCCCCAGCATTTT. Residues: CASSKDRVGASNQPQHF.

The genes are TRBV9 and TRBJ2-3, with TRBD2 as a possible D gene (5 bases). The CDR3 has 14 residues. Germline-derived CDR1 and CDR2 are SGDLS and YYNGEE. Deletions cut 7 bases from V and 3 bases from J, with 15 bases between. DNA of the CDR3: TGTGCCAGCGGCCCCCGGACTGAGACAGATACGCAGTATTTT. Its translation is CASGPRTETDTQYF.

This sequence joins TRBV27 and TRBJ1-2; TRBD1 is a possible D gene (5 bases). The length of the CDR3 is 13 residues. Germline CDR1 reads MNHEY; CDR2 reads SMNVEV (reference sequence). V was cut by 7 bases and J by 2 bases, with 11 bases left in between. CDR3 bases: TGTGCCAGCAAATCTGGGGGGAACTATGGCTACACCTTC. It specifies CASKSGGNYGYTF.

This chain connects TRBV10-1 to TRBJ2-3; D might be TRBD2 (5 bases). Looked up from germline, CDR1 is WNHNN and CDR2 is SYGVQD (reference sequence). V dropped 0 bases and J dropped 14 bases, with 18 bases sitting between them. The CDR3 runs to 14 residues. CDR3 in DNA: TGCGCCAGCAGTGAGTCTCGGCCGGGATTCTCGTGGTATTTT. Protein sequence: CASSESRPGFSWYF.

This sequence joins TRBV5-4 and TRBJ1-3; possible D gene TRBD1, 5 bases. V dropped 0 bases and J dropped 4 bases, with 11 bases sitting between them. This CDR3 has 15 residues. The germline V gene has CDR1 SGHNT and CDR2 YYREEE (reference sequence). This chain's CDR3 is CASSLGQHEGNTIYF. For the CDR3, the DNA is TGTGCCAGCAGCTTGGGACAGCATGAGGGAAACACCATATATTTT. Full variable domain (remainder filled in from reference TRBV5-4 and TRBJ1-3): ETGVTQSPTHLIKTRGQQVTLRCSSQSGHNTVSWYQQALGQGPQFIFQYYREEENGRGNFPPRFSGLQFPNYSSELNVNALELDDSALYLCASSLGQHEGNTIYFGEGSWLTVV.

The chain employs TRBV18 and TRBJ2-3; 7 positions agree with TRBD1. The J segment lost 2 bases and the V segment lost 0 bases, leaving 8 bases of the junction unmatched. The CDR3 runs to 17 residues. Looked up from germline, CDR1 is KGHSH and CDR2 is LQKENI. CDR3 amino acids: CASSPPNVDRYTDTQYF. Written as DNA, the CDR3 is TGTGCCAGCTCACCACCGAATGTGGACAGGTACACAGATACGCAGTATTTT.

This rearrangement joins TRBV5-4 to TRBJ2-1; 7 bases agree with TRBD1. Germline CDR1 is SGHNT and CDR2 is YYREEE (reference sequence). V lost 0 bases, J lost 2 bases, and 2 bases stayed unmatched. The CDR3 runs 15 residues. The CDR3 sequence is CASSLDRGTYNEQFF. DNA for the CDR3: TGTGCCAGCAGCTTGGACAGGGGTACCTACAATGAGCAGTTCTTC.

V gene TRBV10-1 combines with J gene TRBJ2-1, with D unresolved. Deletions cut 0 bases from V and 7 bases from J, with 4 bases between. CDR3 size: 12 residues. Germline loops: CDR1 WNHNN, CDR2 SYGVQD (reference sequence). The CDR3 is CASSESRNEQFF. The CDR3 nucleotides are TGCGCCAGCAGTGAGTCGCGGAATGAGCAGTTCTTC.

This clone was picked up one time. The V gene is TRBV7-6, the J gene TRBJ2-3; the match to TRBD1 covers 8 bases. V was pared by 5 bases and J by 5 bases, with 6 bases of the junction left unmatched. This CDR3 has 14 amino acids. CDR1 and CDR2 (germline): SGHVS, FNYEAQ. CDR3 coding DNA: TGTGCCAGCAGCCTGGACAGGGTGGGAGATACGCAGTATTTT. This gives the protein CASSLDRVGDTQYF.

This clone was seen only a few times. Written as DNA, the CDR3 is TGTGCCAGCAGCTTCGGACAGGGCAATCAGCCCCAGCATTTT. Its protein is CASSFGQGNQPQHF. The chain recombines TRBV7-2 with TRBJ1-5, with 7 positions matching TRBD1. The V gene end was trimmed by 3 bases and the J gene end by 2 bases; junction bases not matched to a gene: 1. The germline V gene has CDR1 SGHTA and CDR2 FQGNSA. The CDR3 totals 14 residues.

This clone was found a few times. The gene calls are TRBV15 and TRBJ1-1; D is uncertain. The germline V and J ends were trimmed by 4 bases and 4 bases, with 13 bases remaining between them. CDR3 length: 14 residues. The germline V gene has CDR1 LNHNV and CDR2 YYDKDF (reference sequence). The CDR3: CATSNRVTGTEAFF. The CDR3 coding sequence is TGTGCCACCAGCAATCGGGTCACGGGCACTGAAGCTTTCTTT.

J is TRBJ1-1 and V is TRBV6-5, with D maybe TRBD1 (5 bases). This CDR3 spans 15 amino acids. Germline V gene sequence: CDR1 MNHEY, CDR2 SVGAGI. The V end lost 2 bases, the J end lost 4 bases, and 14 bases lay between the germline ends. DNA for the CDR3: TGTGCCAGCAGTTACGACAGTTATGGTGGCACTGAAGCTTTCTTT. Translation gives CASSYDSYGGTEAFF.

V usage is TRBV6-1 and J usage is TRBJ2-7; TRBD2 might be the D (5 bases). The CDR3 is made up of 13 amino acids. V dropped 5 bases and J dropped 5 bases, with 13 bases sitting between them. Germline CDR1 MNHNS, CDR2 SASEGT. The CDR3 nucleotides are TGTGCCAGCAGTAGGAGGATTTGGGACGAGCAGTACTTC. Translation: CASSRRIWDEQYF.

This clone was picked up one time. This chain joins TRBV5-6 and TRBJ2-5, with 9 bases lining up with TRBD2. CDR1 and CDR2 from the germline V gene are SGHDT and YYEEEE. V trimming: 0 bases; J trimming: 3 bases; junction bases outside the gene matches: 6. This CDR3 region has 16 residues. Here the CDR3 reads CASSLVGTSRKETQYF. The CDR3 region has the DNA TGTGCCAGCAGCTTGGTAGGGACTAGCAGAAAAGAGACCCAGTACTTC.

The chain has TRBV7-2 and TRBJ2-7; 7 nucleotides agree with TRBD1. Losses at the gene ends were 1 base for V and 3 bases for J; bases not matched to a gene: 3. CDR3 length: 14 amino acids. CDR1 SGHTA and CDR2 FQGNSA come from the germline V gene. Here the CDR3 DNA reads TGTGCCAGCAGCTTAGGGACAGGCCTCTACGAGCAGTACTTC. It encodes CASSLGTGLYEQYF.

The chain joins TRBV11-1 to TRBJ2-7; 14 positions match TRBD2. Germline V lookup: CDR1 SGHAT, CDR2 FQDESV (reference sequence). The CDR3 is 17 amino acids. V shed 5 bases and J 0 bases; nucleotides not matched to a gene: 6. Written as DNA, the CDR3 is TGTGCCAGCAGCCCTCTGACTAGCGGGAGGGCCTCCTACGAGCAGTACTTC. As protein: CASSPLTSGRASYEQYF.

The chain combines TRBV7-8 with TRBJ2-5; TRBD1 aligns across 9 bases. Germline CDR1 reads SGHVS; CDR2 reads FQNEAQ. The CDR3 loop spans 17 amino acids. After removal of 3 bases from V and 2 bases from J, the junction contained 10 bases not matched to a gene. CDR3 nucleotide sequence: TGTGCCAGCAGCTTGGGAAGGAACAGGGGGCCTCAAGAGACCCAGTACTTC. It yields the protein CASSLGRNRGPQETQYF.

V and J are TRBV5-1 and TRBJ2-5, with 12 bases that match TRBD1. CDR3 size: 15 residues. With 4 bases clipped from V and 5 bases from J, the junction kept 6 bases outside the gene matches. Germline V gene sequence: CDR1 SGHRS, CDR2 YFSETQ. CDR3 DNA sequence: TGCGCCAGCAGCACCGGGACAGGGGGCAGGGAGACCCAGTACTTC. It is translated as CASSTGTGGRETQYF. Full variable domain (outside the CDR3, taken from reference TRBV5-1 and TRBJ2-5): KAGVTQTPRYLIKTRGQQVTLSCSPISGHRSVSWYQQTPGQGLQFLFEYFSETQRNKGNFPGRFSGRQFSNSRSEMNVSTLELGDSALYLCASSTGTGGRETQYFGPGTRLLVL.

J is TRBJ2-7 and V is TRBV9; weak D call: TRBD2 (5 bases). There are 16 residues in the CDR3. Germline CDR1 and CDR2: SGDLS and YYNGEE. Trimming took off 0 bases at V and 2 bases at J, with 15 bases between the two ends. The CDR3 reads CASSVARGWSAYEQYF. CDR3 DNA: TGTGCCAGCAGCGTAGCCCGGGGTTGGAGTGCCTACGAGCAGTACTTC.

This sequence joins TRBV7-2 and TRBJ2-2; TRBD2 agrees at 9 bases. Per germline, CDR1 SGHTA and CDR2 FQGNSA. Trimming removed 1 base from V and 7 bases from J; junction bases left unmatched: 7. The CDR3 contains 16 residues. CDR3 nucleotides: TGTGCCAGCAGCTTAGTAGCGGGGGAGAAGGTCGGGGAGCTGTTTTTT. It codes for CASSLVAGEKVGELFF. The full variable domain, completed using reference TRBV7-2 and TRBJ2-2, is GAGVSQSPSNKVTEKGKDVELRCDPISGHTALYWYRQSLGQGLEFLIYFQGNSAPDKSGLPSDRFSAERTGGSVSTLTIQRTQQEDSAVYLCASSLVAGEKVGELFFGEGSRLTVL.

The chain joins TRBV7-9 to TRBJ2-7; D gene ambiguous. Looked up from germline, CDR1 is SEHNR and CDR2 is FQNEAQ (reference sequence). V was trimmed by 4 bases and J by 4 bases, leaving 11 bases between them. This CDR3 has 13 residues. The CDR3 nucleotides are TGTGCCAGCAGCTATGGAGAAGATTACGAGCAGTACTTC. Its translation: CASSYGEDYEQYF.

This clone was detected only a few times. V and J are TRBV2 and TRBJ1-2; 7 bases are a match to TRBD1. V shed 2 bases and J 5 bases; nucleotides not matched to a gene: 8. The V gene's germline CDR1 is SNHLY and CDR2 FYNNEI. CDR3 size: 15 residues. The CDR3 is CASSERGRGVYGYTF. The CDR3 DNA follows: TGTGCCAGCAGTGAAAGGGGCAGGGGGGTTTATGGCTACACCTTC. The whole variable domain, remainder taken from reference TRBV2 and TRBJ1-2, is EPEVTQTPSHQVTQMGQEVILRCVPISNHLYFYWYRQILGQKVEFLVSFYNNEISEKSEIFDDQFSVERPDGSNFTLKIRSTKLEDSAMYFCASSERGRGVYGYTFGSGTRLTVV.

This chain connects TRBV10-3 to TRBJ2-3; 13 bases are a match to TRBD2. The CDR3 runs 17 residues. Germline assignment: CDR1 ENHRY and CDR2 SYGVKD. J was trimmed by 4 bases and V by 4 bases; bases with no gene match: 8. DNA of the CDR3: TGTGCCATCAGTGGGGGACTAGCGGGGAGTAGGGCAGATACGCAGTATTTT. Translated: CAISGGLAGSRADTQYF.

The chain combines TRBV6-5 with TRBJ1-2; D is possibly TRBD1 (5 bases). Germline CDR1 and CDR2: MNHEY and SVGAGI. CDR3 length equals 16 residues. The germline V and J ends were trimmed by 3 bases and 1 base, with 15 bases remaining between them. Here the CDR3 DNA reads TGTGCCAGCAGTTATTCTTTGGCCCAGGGTAACTATGGCTACACCTTC. Amino acid sequence: CASSYSLAQGNYGYTF.

This chain uses TRBV5-4 with TRBJ2-2; D uncertain. Germline lookup yields CDR1 SGHNT and CDR2 YYREEE (reference sequence). The germline V and J ends were trimmed by 2 bases and 6 bases, with 17 bases remaining between them. The length of the CDR3 is 16 residues. CDR3 DNA: TGTGCCAGCAGCTTTTCGTTTAGTCTGTCTTCCGGGGAGCTGTTTTTT. Its translation: CASSFSFSLSSGELFF. Complete variable domain (other parts from reference TRBV5-4 and TRBJ2-2): ETGVTQSPTHLIKTRGQQVTLRCSSQSGHNTVSWYQQALGQGPQFIFQYYREEENGRGNFPPRFSGLQFPNYSSELNVNALELDDSALYLCASSFSFSLSSGELFFGEGSRLTVL.